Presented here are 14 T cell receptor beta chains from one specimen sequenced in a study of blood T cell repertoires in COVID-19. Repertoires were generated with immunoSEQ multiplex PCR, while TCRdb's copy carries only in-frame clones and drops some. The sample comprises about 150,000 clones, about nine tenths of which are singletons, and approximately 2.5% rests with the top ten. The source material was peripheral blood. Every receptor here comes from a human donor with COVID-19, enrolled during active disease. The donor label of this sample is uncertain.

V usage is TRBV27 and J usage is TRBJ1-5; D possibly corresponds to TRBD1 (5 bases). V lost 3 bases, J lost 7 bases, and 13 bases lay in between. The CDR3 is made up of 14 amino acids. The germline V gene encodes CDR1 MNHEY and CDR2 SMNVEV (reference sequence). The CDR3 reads CASSLRGALQPQHF. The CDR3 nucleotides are TGTGCCAGCAGTTTGCGGGGCGCGTTACAGCCCCAGCATTTT.

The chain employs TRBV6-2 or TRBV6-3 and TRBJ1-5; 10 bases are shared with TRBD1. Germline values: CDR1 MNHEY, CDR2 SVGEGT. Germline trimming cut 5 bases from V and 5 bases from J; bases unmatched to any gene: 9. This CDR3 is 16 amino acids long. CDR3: CASSQPGQGTYQPQHF. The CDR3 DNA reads TGTGCCAGCAGTCAACCGGGACAGGGGACCTATCAGCCCCAGCATTTT.

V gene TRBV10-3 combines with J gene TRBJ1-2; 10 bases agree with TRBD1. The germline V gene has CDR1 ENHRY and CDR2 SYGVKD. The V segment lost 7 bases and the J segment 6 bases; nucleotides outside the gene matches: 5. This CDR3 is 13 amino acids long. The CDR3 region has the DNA TGTGCCATCAAAGGGACAGGGGAAGATGGCTACACCTTC. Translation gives CAIKGTGEDGYTF.

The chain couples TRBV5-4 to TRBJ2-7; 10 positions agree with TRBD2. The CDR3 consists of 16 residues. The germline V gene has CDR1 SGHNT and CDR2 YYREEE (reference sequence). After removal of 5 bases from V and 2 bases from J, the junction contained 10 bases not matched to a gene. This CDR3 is CASSIGVAGGTYEQYF. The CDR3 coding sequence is TGTGCCAGCAGTATTGGGGTAGCGGGGGGCACCTACGAGCAGTACTTC.

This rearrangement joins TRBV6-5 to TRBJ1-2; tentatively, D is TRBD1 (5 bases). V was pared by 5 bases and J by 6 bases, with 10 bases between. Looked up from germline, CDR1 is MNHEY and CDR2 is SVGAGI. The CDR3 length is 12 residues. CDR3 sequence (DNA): TGTGCCAGCAGTCTAACAGGAGATGGCTACACCTTC. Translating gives CASSLTGDGYTF.

The CDR3 sequence: CASRLEGQETQYF. CDR3 DNA sequence: TGTGCCAGCAGACTAGAAGGACAAGAGACCCAGTACTTC. The gene calls are TRBV14 and TRBJ2-5; TRBD2 might be the D (5 bases). V shed 6 bases and J shed 2 bases, with 10 bases lying between them. This CDR3 has 13 amino acids. CDR1 is SGHDN and CDR2 is FVKESK in the germline V gene.

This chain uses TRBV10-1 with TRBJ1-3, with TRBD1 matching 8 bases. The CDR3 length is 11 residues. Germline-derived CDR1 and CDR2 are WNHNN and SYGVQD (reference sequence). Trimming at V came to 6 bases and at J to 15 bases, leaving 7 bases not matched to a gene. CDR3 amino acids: CASSQGAGTYF. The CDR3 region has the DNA TGCGCCAGCAGCCAGGGGGCTGGGACATATTTT.

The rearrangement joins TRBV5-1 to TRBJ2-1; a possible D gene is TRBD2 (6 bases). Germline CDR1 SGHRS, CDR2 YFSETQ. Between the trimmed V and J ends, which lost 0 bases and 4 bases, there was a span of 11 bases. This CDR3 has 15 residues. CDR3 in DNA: TGCGCCAGCAGCTTGGAGCCAGGGACTTACAATGAGCAGTTCTTC. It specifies CASSLEPGTYNEQFF.

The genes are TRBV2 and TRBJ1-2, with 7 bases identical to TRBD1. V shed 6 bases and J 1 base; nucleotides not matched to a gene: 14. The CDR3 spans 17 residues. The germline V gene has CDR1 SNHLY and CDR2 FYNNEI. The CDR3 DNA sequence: TGTGCCAGCAGGGGCCCTTCAGGGGGAGACCTTAACTATGGCTACACCTTC. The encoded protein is CASRGPSGGDLNYGYTF.

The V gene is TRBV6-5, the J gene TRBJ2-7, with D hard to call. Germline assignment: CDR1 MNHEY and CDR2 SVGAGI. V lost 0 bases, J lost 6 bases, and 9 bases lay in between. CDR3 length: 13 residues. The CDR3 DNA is TGTGCCAGCAGTTACTCAGCCGAGCGCGAGCAGTACTTC. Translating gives CASSYSAEREQYF.

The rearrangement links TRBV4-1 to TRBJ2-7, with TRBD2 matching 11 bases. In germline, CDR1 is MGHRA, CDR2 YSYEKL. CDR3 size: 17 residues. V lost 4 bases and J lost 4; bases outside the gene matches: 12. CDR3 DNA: TGCGCCAGCAGCCGAGGGGGGGGACTAGCGGACGATTACGAGCAGTACTTC. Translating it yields CASSRGGGLADDYEQYF.

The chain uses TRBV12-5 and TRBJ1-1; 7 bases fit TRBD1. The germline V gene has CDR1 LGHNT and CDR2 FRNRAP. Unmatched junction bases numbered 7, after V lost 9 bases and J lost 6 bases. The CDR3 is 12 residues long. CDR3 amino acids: CASTITGAEAFF. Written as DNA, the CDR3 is TGTGCTAGCACGATCACAGGGGCTGAAGCTTTCTTT.

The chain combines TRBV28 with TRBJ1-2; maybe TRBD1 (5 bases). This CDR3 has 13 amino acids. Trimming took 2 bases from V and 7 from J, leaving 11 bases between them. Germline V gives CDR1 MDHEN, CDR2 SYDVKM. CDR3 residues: CASSLPFRVGYTF. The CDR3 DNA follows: TGTGCCAGCAGTTTACCTTTCAGGGTTGGCTACACCTTC.

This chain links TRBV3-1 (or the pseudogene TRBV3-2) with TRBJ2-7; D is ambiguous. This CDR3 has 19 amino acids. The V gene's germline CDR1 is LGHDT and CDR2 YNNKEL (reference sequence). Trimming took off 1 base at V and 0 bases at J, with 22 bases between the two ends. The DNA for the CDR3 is TGTGCCAGCAGCCAAGGAAGAAATCGGTGGCGTAGGAGCTCCTACGAGCAGTACTTC. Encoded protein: CASSQGRNRWRRSSYEQYF.